These T cell receptor beta chains were read from a single sample in a study of T cells in Graves' hyperthyroidism and ophthalmopathy. TCRdb re-called the multiplex PCR reads with MiXCR, one entry per CDR3 protein. The data contain roughly 840,000 distinct CDR3 sequences, about 38% of them seen just once; the ten biggest clones take up 7% to 10%. Sequencing used blood. The origin of the receptors is a man younger than 35 with Graves' hyperthyroidism. Each CDR3 is given with its conserved first and last residue. The D gene is left open where the match is weak. Part of the rows lack a size; the others show once, few, many or a class for expanded clones.

v_gene: TRBV7-3; d_gene: .; abundance: .; j_gene: TRBJ2-5; CDR3aa: CASSAGPGGETQYF; CDR3nt: TGTGCCAGCAGCGCCGGACCTGGCGGTGAGACCCAGTACTTC
v_gene: TRBV4-1; d_gene: .; abundance: .; j_gene: TRBJ1-3; CDR3aa: CASCLDGNTIYF; CDR3nt: TGCGCCAGCTGCCTAGACGGAAACACCATATATTTT
v_gene: TRBV20-1; d_gene: TRBD1; abundance: .; j_gene: TRBJ1-5; CDR3aa: CSAPPPGTGGNQPQHF; CDR3nt: TGCAGTGCCCCCCCTCCGGGGACAGGGGGCAATCAGCCCCAGCATTTT
v_gene: TRBV12-3/TRBV12-4; d_gene: .; abundance: many; j_gene: TRBJ1-5; CDR3aa: CASSLYRDSNQPQHF; CDR3nt: TGTGCCAGCAGTTTGTACAGGGATAGCAATCAGCCCCAGCATTTT
v_gene: TRBV24-1; d_gene: TRBD1; abundance: .; j_gene: TRBJ2-1; CDR3aa: CATSDPRDRENERFF; CDR3nt: TGTGCCACCAGTGATCCCCGGGACAGGGAAAATGAGCGGTTCTTC
v_gene: TRBV25-1; d_gene: .; abundance: .; j_gene: TRBJ1-2; CDR3aa: CASSASRSLGGYTF; CDR3nt: TGTGCCAGCAGTGCCTCCAGGTCTCTCGGTGGCTACACCTTC
v_gene: TRBV11-2; d_gene: .; abundance: .; j_gene: TRBJ2-7; CDR3aa: CASSFVAGTPDTFGQYF; CDR3nt: TGTGCCAGCAGCTTTGTTGCGGGGACACCTGACACCTTCGGGCAGTACTTC
v_gene: TRBV5-1; d_gene: .; abundance: few; j_gene: TRBJ1-4; CDR3aa: CASSRALDEKLFF; CDR3nt: TGCGCCAGCTCCCGGGCTCTTGATGAAAAACTGTTTTTT
v_gene: TRBV6-1; d_gene: .; abundance: .; j_gene: TRBJ1-2; CDR3aa: CASSEGGGAGYTF; CDR3nt: TGTGCCAGCAGTGAAGGGGGTGGAGCTGGCTACACCTTC
v_gene: TRBV19; d_gene: .; abundance: .; j_gene: TRBJ1-1; CDR3aa: CASSIVSVNTEAFF; CDR3nt: TGTGCCAGTAGTATAGTGTCGGTGAACACTGAAGCTTTCTTT
v_gene: TRBV19; d_gene: TRBD2; abundance: .; j_gene: TRBJ2-7; CDR3aa: CASSIGGSASYEQYF; CDR3nt: TGTGCCAGTAGTATTGGCGGGAGCGCCTCCTACGAGCAGTACTTC
v_gene: TRBV10-3; d_gene: TRBD1; abundance: many; j_gene: TRBJ1-2; CDR3aa: CAIRTTGEYNGYTF; CDR3nt: TGTGCCATCAGGACGACAGGGGAATATAATGGCTACACCTTC
v_gene: TRBV12-3/TRBV12-4; d_gene: TRBD1; abundance: .; j_gene: TRBJ1-1; CDR3aa: CASSANRGRPAFF; CDR3nt: TGTGCCAGCAGTGCCAACAGGGGGCGCCCAGCTTTCTTT
v_gene: TRBV29-1; d_gene: .; abundance: many; j_gene: TRBJ1-1; CDR3aa: CSVEVAEAFF; CDR3nt: TGCAGCGTTGAGGTGGCTGAAGCTTTCTTT
v_gene: TRBV29-1; d_gene: TRBD2; abundance: many; j_gene: TRBJ2-2; CDR3aa: CSVVLAGPTGELFF; CDR3nt: TGCAGCGTGGTACTAGCGGGGCCGACCGGGGAGCTGTTTTTT
v_gene: TRBV7-9; d_gene: TRBD1; abundance: .; j_gene: TRBJ2-2; CDR3aa: CAWSWTGGVTGELFF; CDR3nt: TGTGCCTGGAGTTGGACAGGGGGCGTCACCGGGGAGCTGTTTTTT
v_gene: TRBV29-1; d_gene: .; abundance: many; j_gene: TRBJ1-1; CDR3aa: CSVCGGPVEAFF; CDR3nt: TGCAGCGTGTGCGGGGGGCCGGTTGAAGCTTTCTTT
v_gene: TRBV10-3; d_gene: .; abundance: few; j_gene: TRBJ1-2; CDR3aa: CAIRQSQTNYGYTF; CDR3nt: TGTGCCATCCGACAGTCCCAAACTAACTATGGCTACACCTTC
v_gene: TRBV5-8; d_gene: .; abundance: .; j_gene: TRBJ2-5; CDR3aa: CASSSDSASGTQYF; CDR3nt: TGCGCCAGCAGCTCCGACAGCGCGAGTGGGACCCAGTACTTC
v_gene: TRBV6-6; d_gene: .; abundance: few; j_gene: TRBJ2-7; CDR3aa: CASSYSGKEAHEQYF; CDR3nt: TGTGCCAGCAGTTACTCAGGGAAAGAGGCCCACGAGCAGTACTTC
v_gene: TRBV7-3; d_gene: .; abundance: many; j_gene: TRBJ2-7; CDR3aa: CASSLEWEDEQYF; CDR3nt: TGTGCCAGCAGCCTAGAATGGGAGGACGAGCAGTACTTC
v_gene: TRBV7-9; d_gene: TRBD2; abundance: .; j_gene: TRBJ2-1; CDR3aa: CASSFSLAGESEQFF; CDR3nt: TGTGCCAGCAGCTTTTCACTAGCGGGAGAATCTGAGCAGTTCTTC
v_gene: TRBV5-8; d_gene: .; abundance: few; j_gene: TRBJ1-3; CDR3aa: CASSLSGSASGNTIYF; CDR3nt: TGTGCCAGCAGCTTGTCGGGGTCTGCCTCTGGAAACACCATATATTTT
v_gene: TRBV7-9; d_gene: TRBD1; abundance: few; j_gene: TRBJ2-7; CDR3aa: CASSPPGTGGSEQYF; CDR3nt: TGTGCCAGCAGCCCCCCCGGGACAGGGGGGAGCGAGCAGTACTTC
v_gene: TRBV7-8; d_gene: TRBD2; abundance: .; j_gene: TRBJ2-7; CDR3aa: CASSLTRFGTRLYEQYF; CDR3nt: TGTGCCAGCAGCTTAACGCGATTCGGGACTAGACTCTACGAGCAGTACTTC
v_gene: TRBV15; d_gene: .; abundance: many; j_gene: TRBJ1-1; CDR3aa: CATREPGLNTEAFF; CDR3nt: TGTGCCACCAGGGAGCCGGGGCTGAACACTGAAGCTTTCTTT
v_gene: TRBV4-1; d_gene: .; abundance: few; j_gene: TRBJ1-5; CDR3aa: CASSQDRYMGNQPQHF; CDR3nt: TGCGCCAGCAGCCAAGATAGGTATATGGGCAATCAGCCCCAGCATTTT
v_gene: TRBV10-3; d_gene: .; abundance: .; j_gene: TRBJ1-4; CDR3aa: CAISSSRVAGNEKLFF; CDR3nt: TGTGCCATCAGTTCTTCGAGGGTAGCGGGGAATGAAAAACTGTTTTTT
v_gene: TRBV6-2/TRBV6-3; d_gene: .; abundance: .; j_gene: TRBJ2-7; CDR3aa: CAILGESYEQYF; CDR3nt: TGTGCCATTTTGGGGGAGAGCTACGAGCAGTACTTC
v_gene: TRBV12-3/TRBV12-4; d_gene: TRBD2; abundance: .; j_gene: TRBJ2-7; CDR3aa: CASSLRGEGPYEQYF; CDR3nt: TGTGCCAGCAGTTTACGGGGGGAGGGTCCCTACGAGCAGTACTTC
v_gene: TRBV10-3; d_gene: TRBD2; abundance: .; j_gene: TRBJ2-7; CDR3aa: CASSLLAGVTHEQYF; CDR3nt: TGTGCCAGCAGTTTACTAGCGGGAGTTACCCACGAGCAGTACTTC
v_gene: TRBV2; d_gene: TRBD1; abundance: .; j_gene: TRBJ2-7; CDR3aa: CAIRGTGPFEQYF; CDR3nt: TGTGCCATACGGGGGACAGGCCCCTTCGAGCAGTACTTC
v_gene: TRBV7-8; d_gene: .; abundance: .; j_gene: TRBJ1-5; CDR3aa: CASSQDGQKSQPQHF; CDR3nt: TGTGCCAGCAGCCAAGATGGCCAAAAAAGTCAGCCCCAGCATTTT
v_gene: TRBV4-1; d_gene: .; abundance: .; j_gene: TRBJ2-7; CDR3aa: CASSETDRSQYEQYF; CDR3nt: TGCGCCAGCAGCGAGACAGACAGGAGCCAATACGAGCAGTACTTC
v_gene: TRBV12-3/TRBV12-4; d_gene: .; abundance: .; j_gene: TRBJ2-7; CDR3aa: CASSLKGEYEQYF; CDR3nt: TGTGCCAGCAGTTTAAAGGGGGAATACGAGCAGTACTTC
v_gene: TRBV24-1; d_gene: .; abundance: .; j_gene: TRBJ1-5; CDR3aa: CATREAGSHEHF; CDR3nt: TGTGCCACCAGAGAAGCGGGAAGCCACGAGCATTTT
v_gene: TRBV19; d_gene: TRBD1; abundance: many; j_gene: TRBJ2-7; CDR3aa: CASGTGGYEQYF; CDR3nt: TGTGCCAGCGGGACAGGGGGCTACGAGCAGTACTTC
v_gene: TRBV12-3/TRBV12-4; d_gene: TRBD1; abundance: few; j_gene: TRBJ1-1; CDR3aa: CASSLDPGQGDTEAFF; CDR3nt: TGTGCCAGCAGTTTAGACCCGGGGCAGGGGGACACTGAAGCTTTCTTT
v_gene: TRBV10-3; d_gene: TRBD2; abundance: .; j_gene: TRBJ2-5; CDR3aa: CASSSGSRSQYF; CDR3nt: TGTGCCTCTTCTAGCGGGAGTAGGTCCCAGTACTTC
v_gene: TRBV20-1; d_gene: TRBD2; abundance: .; j_gene: TRBJ2-5; CDR3aa: CSALAIAGREIQYF; CDR3nt: TGCAGTGCCCTCGCTATAGCGGGGCGAGAGATCCAGTACTTC
v_gene: TRBV7-9; d_gene: .; abundance: many; j_gene: TRBJ1-6; CDR3aa: CASSVPNSPLHF; CDR3nt: TGTGCCAGCAGCGTACCCAATTCACCCCTCCACTTT
v_gene: TRBV9; d_gene: .; abundance: .; j_gene: TRBJ2-7; CDR3aa: CASSILEEVEQYF; CDR3nt: TGTGCCAGCAGCATACTCGAGGAGGTCGAGCAGTACTTC
v_gene: TRBV7-9; d_gene: .; abundance: many; j_gene: TRBJ1-3; CDR3aa: CASSLGTPGNTIYF; CDR3nt: TGTGCCAGCAGCTTAGGGACTCCTGGAAACACCATATATTTT
v_gene: TRBV9; d_gene: TRBD1; abundance: once; j_gene: TRBJ1-5; CDR3aa: CASSVDGTGDYEHF; CDR3nt: TGTGCCAGCAGCGTAGACGGGACAGGGGACTACGAGCATTTT
v_gene: TRBV11-2; d_gene: .; abundance: few; j_gene: TRBJ2-7; CDR3aa: CASSLDVMVIPYEQYF; CDR3nt: TGTGCCAGCAGCTTAGATGTCATGGTGATTCCCTACGAGCAGTACTTC
v_gene: TRBV5-1; d_gene: TRBD1; abundance: .; j_gene: TRBJ2-2; CDR3aa: CASSFTTGGAGELFF; CDR3nt: TGCGCCAGCAGCTTTACAACAGGGGGCGCCGGGGAGCTGTTTTTT
v_gene: TRBV19; d_gene: .; abundance: .; j_gene: TRBJ1-1; CDR3aa: CASFGGALNTEAFF; CDR3nt: TGTGCCAGCTTTGGCGGGGCGCTGAACACTGAAGCTTTCTTT
v_gene: TRBV29-1; d_gene: .; abundance: .; j_gene: TRBJ1-2; CDR3aa: CSVAVGGNTDLYGYTF; CDR3nt: TGCAGCGTTGCCGTAGGGGGGAACACCGACCTGTATGGCTACACCTTC
v_gene: TRBV10-3; d_gene: .; abundance: .; j_gene: TRBJ1-1; CDR3aa: CAIGESRGHTEAFF; CDR3nt: TGTGCCATCGGTGAAAGCAGGGGACACACTGAAGCTTTCTTT
v_gene: TRBV7-9; d_gene: .; abundance: .; j_gene: TRBJ2-5; CDR3aa: CASSLAGGFYQETQYF; CDR3nt: TGTGCCAGCAGCTTAGCGGGGGGCTTTTACCAAGAGACCCAGTACTTC
v_gene: TRBV2; d_gene: .; abundance: few; j_gene: TRBJ2-2; CDR3aa: CASDPFLGTGELFF; CDR3nt: TGTGCCAGCGACCCTTTTTTGGGAACCGGGGAGCTGTTTTTT
v_gene: TRBV4-1; d_gene: TRBD1; abundance: .; j_gene: TRBJ2-7; CDR3aa: CASSLETGTYEQYF; CDR3nt: TGTGCCAGCAGCTTGGAGACAGGGACCTACGAGCAGTACTTC
v_gene: TRBV4-1; d_gene: .; abundance: few; j_gene: TRBJ2-7; CDR3aa: CASSQRDFSYEQYF; CDR3nt: TGCGCCAGCAGCCAACGGGACTTCTCCTACGAGCAGTACTTC
v_gene: TRBV20-1; d_gene: TRBD2; abundance: few; j_gene: TRBJ2-5; CDR3aa: CSATLTSGSETQYF; CDR3nt: TGCAGTGCTACCCTGACTAGCGGGAGTGAGACCCAGTACTTC
v_gene: TRBV7-9; d_gene: .; abundance: .; j_gene: TRBJ2-2; CDR3aa: CASSQDLSPRGELFF; CDR3nt: TGCGCCAGCAGCCAAGATCTTTCCCCCCGAGGGGAGCTGTTTTTT
v_gene: TRBV29-1; d_gene: .; abundance: many; j_gene: TRBJ2-7; CDR3aa: CSVGLRDTYEQYF; CDR3nt: TGCAGCGTTGGTTTGCGGGACACCTACGAGCAGTACTTC
v_gene: TRBV7-9; d_gene: .; abundance: few; j_gene: TRBJ1-1; CDR3aa: CASSPRGGGMNTEAFF; CDR3nt: TGTGCCAGCAGCCCAAGGGGGGGGGGCATGAACACTGAAGCTTTCTTT